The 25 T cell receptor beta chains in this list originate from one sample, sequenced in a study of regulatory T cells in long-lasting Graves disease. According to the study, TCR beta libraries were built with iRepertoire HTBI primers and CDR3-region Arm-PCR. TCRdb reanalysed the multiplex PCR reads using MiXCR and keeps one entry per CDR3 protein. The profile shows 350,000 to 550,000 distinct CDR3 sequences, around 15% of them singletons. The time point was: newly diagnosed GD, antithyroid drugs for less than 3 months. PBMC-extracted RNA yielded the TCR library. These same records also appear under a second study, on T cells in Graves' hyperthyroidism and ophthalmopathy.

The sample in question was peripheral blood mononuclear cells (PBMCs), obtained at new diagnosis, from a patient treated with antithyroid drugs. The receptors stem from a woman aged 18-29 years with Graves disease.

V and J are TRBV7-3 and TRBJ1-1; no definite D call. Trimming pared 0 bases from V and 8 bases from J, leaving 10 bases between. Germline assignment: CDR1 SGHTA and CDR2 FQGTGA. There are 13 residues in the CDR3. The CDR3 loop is CASSLTSISEAFF. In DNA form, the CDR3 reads TGTGCCAGCAGCTTAACGAGTATCTCCGAAGCTTTCTTT.

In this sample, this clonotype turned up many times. The CDR3 DNA follows: TGCAGCGTATCAGGGGTTTTAACAGATACGCAGTATTTT. Amino acid sequence: CSVSGVLTDTQYF. The gene calls are TRBV29-1 and TRBJ2-3; D may be TRBD1 (6 bases). The V gene lost 6 bases and the J gene lost 3 bases, with 13 bases spanning the gap. The CDR3 covers 13 residues. The germline V gene has CDR1 SQVTM and CDR2 ANQGSEA.

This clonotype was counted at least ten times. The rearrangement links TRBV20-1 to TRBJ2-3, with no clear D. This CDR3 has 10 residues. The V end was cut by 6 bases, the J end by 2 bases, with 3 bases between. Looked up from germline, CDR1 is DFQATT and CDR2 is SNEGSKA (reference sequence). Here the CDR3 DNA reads TGCAGTGCCGCCACAGATACGCAGTATTTT. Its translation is CSAATDTQYF.

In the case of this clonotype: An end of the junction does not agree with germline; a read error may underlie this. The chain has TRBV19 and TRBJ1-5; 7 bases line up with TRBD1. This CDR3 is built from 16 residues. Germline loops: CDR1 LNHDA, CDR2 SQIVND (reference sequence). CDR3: CASSMAPGGSTQPQHF. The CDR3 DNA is TGTGCCAGTAGTATGGCACCAGGGGGAAGCACTCAGCCCCAGCATTTT. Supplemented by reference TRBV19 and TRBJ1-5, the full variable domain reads DGGITQSPKYLFRKEGQNVTLSCEQNLNHDAMYWYRQDPGQGLRLIYYSQIVNDFQKGDIAEGYSVSREKKESFPLTVTSAQKNPTAFYLCASSMAPGGSTQPQHFGDGTRLSIL.

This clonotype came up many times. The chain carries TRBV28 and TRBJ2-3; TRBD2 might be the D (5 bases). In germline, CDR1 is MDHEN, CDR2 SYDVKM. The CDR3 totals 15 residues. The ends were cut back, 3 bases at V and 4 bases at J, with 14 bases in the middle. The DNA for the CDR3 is TGTGCCAGCAGTTTCCGACTAAGCGGAGCAGATACGCAGTATTTT. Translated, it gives CASSFRLSGADTQYF.

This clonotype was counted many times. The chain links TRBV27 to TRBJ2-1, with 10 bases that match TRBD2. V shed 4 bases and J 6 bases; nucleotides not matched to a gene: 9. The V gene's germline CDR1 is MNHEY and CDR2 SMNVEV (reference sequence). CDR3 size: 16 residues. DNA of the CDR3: TGTGCCAGCAGTTACCTGGCTAGCGGGAGCTCCAATGAGCAGTTCTTC. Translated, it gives CASSYLASGSSNEQFF.

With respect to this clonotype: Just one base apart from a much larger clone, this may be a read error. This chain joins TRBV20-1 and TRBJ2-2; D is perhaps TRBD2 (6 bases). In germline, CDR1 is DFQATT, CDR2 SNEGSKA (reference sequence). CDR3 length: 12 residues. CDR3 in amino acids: CSASGNTGGLFF. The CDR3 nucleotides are TGCAGTGCTAGCGGGAACACCGGGGGGCTGTTTTTT.

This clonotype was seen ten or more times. CDR3 residues: CASSLGGFWRESYEQYF. DNA of the CDR3: TGTGCCAGCAGCTTAGGCGGTTTTTGGCGGGAGTCCTACGAGCAGTACTTC. This sequence joins TRBV7-2 and TRBJ2-7, with TRBD2 matching 7 bases. The CDR3 contains 17 residues. CDR1 SGHTA and CDR2 FQGNSA come from the germline V gene. V dropped 1 base and J dropped 1; count of bases not matched to a gene: 10.

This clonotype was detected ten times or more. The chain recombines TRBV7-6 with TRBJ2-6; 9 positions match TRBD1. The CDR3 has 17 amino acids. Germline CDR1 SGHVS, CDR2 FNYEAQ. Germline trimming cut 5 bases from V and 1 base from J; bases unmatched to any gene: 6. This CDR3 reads CASSPGQGESGANVLTF. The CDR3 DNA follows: TGTGCCAGCAGCCCGGGACAGGGAGAGTCTGGGGCCAACGTCCTGACTTTC. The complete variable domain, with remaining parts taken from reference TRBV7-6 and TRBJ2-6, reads GAGVSQSPRYKVTKRGQDVALRCDPISGHVSLYWYRQALGQGPEFLTYFNYEAQQDKSGLPNDRFSAERPEGSISTLTIQRTEQRDSAMYRCASSPGQGESGANVLTFGAGSRLTVL.

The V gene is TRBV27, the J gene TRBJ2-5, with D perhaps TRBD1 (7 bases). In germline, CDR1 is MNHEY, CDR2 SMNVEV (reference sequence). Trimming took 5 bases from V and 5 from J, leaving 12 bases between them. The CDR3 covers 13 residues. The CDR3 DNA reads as TGTGCCAGCAGTCACTCAGGGGGGGAGACCCAGTACTTC. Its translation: CASSHSGGETQYF.

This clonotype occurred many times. The CDR3 DNA reads TGTGCCAGCAGTTTACAGGTGAACTACGAGCAGTACTTC. Its protein is CASSLQVNYEQYF. The chain is built from TRBV27 and TRBJ2-7; D is undetermined. Germline-derived CDR1 and CDR2 are MNHEY and SMNVEV (reference sequence). The V gene lost 2 bases and the J gene lost 3 bases, with 8 bases spanning the gap. The CDR3 contains 13 residues.

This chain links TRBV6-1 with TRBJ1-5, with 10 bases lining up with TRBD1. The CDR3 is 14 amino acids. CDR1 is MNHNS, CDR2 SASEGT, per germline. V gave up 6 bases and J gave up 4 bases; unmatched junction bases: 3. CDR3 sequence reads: CASRGTGVNQPQHF. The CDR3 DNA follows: TGTGCCAGCAGAGGGACAGGGGTTAATCAGCCCCAGCATTTT.

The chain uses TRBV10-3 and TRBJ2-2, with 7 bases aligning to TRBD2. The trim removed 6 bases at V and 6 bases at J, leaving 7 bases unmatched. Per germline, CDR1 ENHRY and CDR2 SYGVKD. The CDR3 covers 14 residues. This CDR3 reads CAIRKNSGPGELFF. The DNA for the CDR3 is TGTGCCATCAGAAAAAATAGCGGGCCCGGGGAGCTGTTTTTT.

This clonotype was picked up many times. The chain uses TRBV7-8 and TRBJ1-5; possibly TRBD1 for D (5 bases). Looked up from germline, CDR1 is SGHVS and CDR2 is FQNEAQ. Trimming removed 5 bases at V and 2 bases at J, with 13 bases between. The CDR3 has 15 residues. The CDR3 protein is CASSLDILGNQPQHF. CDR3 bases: TGTGCCAGCAGCCTGGACATACTTGGCAATCAGCCCCAGCATTTT.

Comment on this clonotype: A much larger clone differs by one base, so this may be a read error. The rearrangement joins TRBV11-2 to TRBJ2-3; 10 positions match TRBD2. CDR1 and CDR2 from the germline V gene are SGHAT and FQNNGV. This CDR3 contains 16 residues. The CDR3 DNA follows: TGTGCCAGCAGCTTAGCGGCTAGCGGGAGTGCAGATACGCAGTGTTTT. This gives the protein CASSLAASGSADTQCF.

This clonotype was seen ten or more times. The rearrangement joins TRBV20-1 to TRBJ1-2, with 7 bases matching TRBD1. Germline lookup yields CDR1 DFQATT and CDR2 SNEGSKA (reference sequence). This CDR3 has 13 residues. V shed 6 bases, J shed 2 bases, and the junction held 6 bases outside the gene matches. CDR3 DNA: TGCAGTGCCCCACCGACAGGGAACTATGGCTACACCTTC. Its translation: CSAPPTGNYGYTF.

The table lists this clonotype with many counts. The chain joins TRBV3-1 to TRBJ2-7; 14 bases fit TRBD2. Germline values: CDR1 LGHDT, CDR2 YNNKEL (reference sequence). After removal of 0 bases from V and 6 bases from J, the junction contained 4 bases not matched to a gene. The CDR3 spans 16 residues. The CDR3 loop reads CASSQDLGTSGSEQYF. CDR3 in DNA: TGTGCCAGCAGCCAAGATCTAGGGACTAGCGGGAGCGAGCAGTACTTC.

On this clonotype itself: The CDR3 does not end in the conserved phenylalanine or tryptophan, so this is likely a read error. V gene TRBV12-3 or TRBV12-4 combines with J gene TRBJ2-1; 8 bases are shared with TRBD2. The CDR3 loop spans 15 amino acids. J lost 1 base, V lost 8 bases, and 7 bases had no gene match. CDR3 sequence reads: CASLAGPSSYNEQFS. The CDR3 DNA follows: TGTGCCAGCCTAGCGGGTCCCTCATCCTACAATGAGCAGTTCTCC.

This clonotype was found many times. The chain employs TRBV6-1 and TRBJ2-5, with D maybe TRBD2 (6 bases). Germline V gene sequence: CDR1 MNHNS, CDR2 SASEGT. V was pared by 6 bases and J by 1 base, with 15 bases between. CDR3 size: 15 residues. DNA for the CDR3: TGTGCCAGCAGCCTGGGTAGCGGATTCCAAGAGACCCAGTACTTC. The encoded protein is CASSLGSGFQETQYF.

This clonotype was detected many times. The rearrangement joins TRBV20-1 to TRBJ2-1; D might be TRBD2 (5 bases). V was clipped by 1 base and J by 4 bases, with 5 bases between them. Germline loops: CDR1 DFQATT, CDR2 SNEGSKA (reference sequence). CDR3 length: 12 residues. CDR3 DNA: TGCAGTGCTAGAGGGACTTACAATGAGCAGTTCTTC. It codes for CSARGTYNEQFF.

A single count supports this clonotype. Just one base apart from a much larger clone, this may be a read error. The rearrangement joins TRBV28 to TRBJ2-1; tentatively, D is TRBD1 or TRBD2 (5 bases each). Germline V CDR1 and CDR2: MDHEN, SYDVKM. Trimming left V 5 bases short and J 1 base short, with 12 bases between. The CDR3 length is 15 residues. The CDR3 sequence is CASSPGTASYNEQFF. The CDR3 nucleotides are TGTGCCAGCAGTCCTGGGACCGCGTCCTACAATGAGCAGTTCTTC.

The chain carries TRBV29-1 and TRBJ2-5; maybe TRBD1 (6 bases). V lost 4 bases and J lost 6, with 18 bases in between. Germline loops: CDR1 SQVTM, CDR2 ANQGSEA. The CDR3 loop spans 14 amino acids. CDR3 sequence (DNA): TGCAGCGTTGGGCAGTCGGGCAGGGGACAGACCCAGTACTTC. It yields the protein CSVGQSGRGQTQYF.

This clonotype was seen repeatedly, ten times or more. The CDR3 loop reads CASSEGGTAYEQYF. The CDR3 nucleotides are TGTGCCAGCAGTGAAGGGGGGACCGCCTACGAGCAGTACTTC. The chain combines TRBV6-1 with TRBJ2-7, with D perhaps assigned TRBD1 or TRBD2 (5 bases each). Germline CDR1 and CDR2: MNHNS and SASEGT. CDR3 length equals 14 residues. The V end lost 1 base, the J end lost 2 bases, and 9 bases lay between the germline ends.

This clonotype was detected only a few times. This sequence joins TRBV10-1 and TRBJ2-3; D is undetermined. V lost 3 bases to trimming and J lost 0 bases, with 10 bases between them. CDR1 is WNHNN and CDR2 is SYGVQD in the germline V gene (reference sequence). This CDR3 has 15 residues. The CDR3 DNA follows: TGCGCCAGCAGTGACGATGCAAGGAGCACAGATACGCAGTATTTT. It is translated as CASSDDARSTDTQYF.

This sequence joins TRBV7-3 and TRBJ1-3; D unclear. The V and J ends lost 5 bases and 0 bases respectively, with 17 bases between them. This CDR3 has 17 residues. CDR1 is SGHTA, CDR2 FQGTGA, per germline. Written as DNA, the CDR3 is TGTGCCAGCAGCCCGACAAAACCCCAAAACTCTGGAAACACCATATATTTT. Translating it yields CASSPTKPQNSGNTIYF.